A single sample gave rise to the 16 T cell receptor beta chains below, sequenced in a study of STAT3 mutations in large granular lymphocyte leukemia (dated by TCRdb to between 2018 and 2020). Antigen specificity for these receptors is unknown. Library generation was performed with the immunoSEQ multiplex PCR assay. TCRdb carries this immuneACCESS record with in-frame sequences only. Its versions omit some clonotypes, under half of them owing to an unresolved V gene in the studies checked, with the rest unexplained. The sample contains more than 4,500 clones, around 74% of them found a single time. Jointly, the top ten make up roughly 84% of the sample. The study at large found these results: Every T-LGLL patient showed at least one immunodominant TCRbeta clonotype, and about half showed multiple immunodominant subclonotypes.

Source material: peripheral blood mononuclear cells. The receptors derive from a middle-aged man with T-cell large granular lymphocyte leukemia. Some clones in this sample may be carry-over from other donors' samples. The age is the age at diagnosis.

The chain couples TRBV9 to TRBJ1-1, with 7 bases that match TRBD1. This CDR3 has 13 amino acids. CDR1 is SGDLS and CDR2 is YYNGEE in the germline V gene. V lost 4 bases, J lost 7 bases, and 7 bases stayed unmatched. The CDR3 sequence is CASSPGGWFEAFF. DNA for the CDR3: TGTGCCAGCAGCCCAGGGGGATGGTTTGAAGCTTTCTTT. Looking up the rest from reference TRBV9 and TRBJ1-1 gives the full variable domain: DSGVTQTPKHLITATGQRVTLRCSPRSGDLSVYWYQQSLDQGLQFLIQYYNGEERAKGNILERFSAQQFPDLHSELNLSSLELGDSALYFCASSPGGWFEAFFGQGTRLTVV.

The chain joins TRBV19 to TRBJ2-3, with TRBD2 matching 9 bases. The CDR3 consists of 16 residues. In germline, CDR1 is LNHDA, CDR2 SQIVND (reference sequence). V gave up 6 bases and J gave up 1 base; unmatched junction bases: 8. CDR3 sequence: CASRSEREVGTDTQYF. The CDR3 DNA follows: TGTGCCAGTAGAAGTGAGCGGGAGGTGGGCACAGATACGCAGTATTTT.

V gene TRBV27 combines with J gene TRBJ2-1; D gene uncertain. This CDR3 is 14 amino acids long. Germline CDR1 and CDR2: MNHEY and SMNVEV (reference sequence). V was clipped by 0 bases and J by 5 bases, with 8 bases between them. The CDR3 sequence: CASSLSRGHNEQFF. The CDR3 region has the DNA TGTGCCAGCAGTTTATCGAGAGGCCACAATGAGCAGTTCTTC.

The J gene is TRBJ2-2, the V gene TRBV6-5; D is unclear. Germline V gene lookup returns CDR1 MNHEY and CDR2 SVGAGI. The CDR3 has 15 amino acids. The V end was cut by 2 bases, the J end by 0 bases, with 7 bases between. The CDR3 loop is CASSYDHSNTGELFF. The CDR3, as DNA: TGTGCCAGCAGTTACGACCACTCGAACACCGGGGAGCTGTTTTTT.

The chain is built from TRBV6-5 and TRBJ2-7, with TRBD1 matching over 8 bases. From germline, CDR1 is MNHEY and CDR2 SVGAGI. The CDR3 consists of 15 residues. V was pared by 7 bases and J by 2 bases, with 10 bases of the junction left unmatched. CDR3 sequence reads: CASIRKMDRAYEQYF. DNA for the CDR3: TGTGCCAGCATCAGAAAGATGGACAGGGCCTACGAGCAGTACTTC.

CDR3 region: CASSLDTGTGLYF. The CDR3 DNA reads as TGTGCCAGCAGCTTAGATACCGGGACAGGGTTGTACTTC. V and J are TRBV5-8 and TRBJ2-7; 9 positions match TRBD1. Germline CDR1 SGHTS, CDR2 YDEGEE. This CDR3 region has 13 residues. The J segment lost 12 bases and the V segment lost 2 bases, leaving 9 bases of the junction unmatched.

V is TRBV5-1 and J is TRBJ2-7, with TRBD1 matching over 8 bases. Germline V gives CDR1 SGHRS, CDR2 YFSETQ. The J segment lost 5 bases and the V segment lost 0 bases, leaving 10 bases of the junction unmatched. The CDR3 is 16 residues long. The CDR3 DNA sequence: TGCGCCAGCAGCTTGGCCTTAGCAGGGGGCCTAAACGAGCAGTACTTC. Amino acids: CASSLALAGGLNEQYF.

This clone was found once. In nucleotides, the CDR3 is TGTGCCAGCTCACCGGTGGGAGGGTCCCACGAGCAGTACTTC. Its translation: CASSPVGGSHEQYF. The chain joins TRBV18 to TRBJ2-7, with 7 bases aligning to TRBD2. The germline V gene encodes CDR1 KGHSH and CDR2 LQKENI. The J segment lost 5 bases and the V segment lost 3 bases, leaving 7 bases of the junction unmatched. This CDR3 contains 14 residues.

The J gene is TRBJ2-5, the V gene TRBV2; 11 nucleotides agree with TRBD2. Germline assignment: CDR1 SNHLY and CDR2 FYNNEI. V was pared by 6 bases and J by 4 bases, with 7 bases of the junction left unmatched. This CDR3 region has 15 residues. The CDR3 region has the DNA TGTGCCAGCAGCGTACTAGCGGGAGTAGGAGAGACCCAGTACTTC. It translates to CASSVLAGVGETQYF.

V and J are TRBV13 and TRBJ2-5; a possible D gene is TRBD1 (5 bases). The CDR3 has 14 amino acids. Germline-derived CDR1 and CDR2 are PRHDT and FYEKMQ (reference sequence). Trimming left V 3 bases short and J 2 bases short, with 10 bases between. CDR3 loop: CASSFRGRQETQYF. CDR3 in DNA: TGTGCCAGCAGCTTTAGGGGCCGACAAGAGACCCAGTACTTC.

The chain combines TRBV7-2 with TRBJ2-2, with D tentatively TRBD2 (6 bases). Trimming pared 0 bases from V and 6 bases from J, leaving 14 bases between. The germline CDR1 and CDR2 sequences are SGHTA and FQGNSA. The CDR3 is 16 amino acids. CDR3 region: CASSLAGRGVPGELFF. CDR3 nucleotide sequence: TGTGCCAGCAGCTTAGCCGGGAGAGGGGTCCCCGGGGAGCTGTTTTTT.

The rearrangement joins TRBV27 to TRBJ2-1; D is uncertain. The CDR3 has 13 amino acids. The V and J ends lost 3 bases and 8 bases respectively, with 11 bases between them. Germline V gene data show CDR1 as MNHEY and CDR2 as SMNVEV (reference sequence). CDR3 nucleotide sequence: TGTGCCAGCAGTTTGATTTATTTAGATGAGCAGTTCTTC. It specifies CASSLIYLDEQFF.

In its sample, this clone was seen a few times. This chain connects TRBV4-2 to TRBJ1-2; no clear D. The CDR3 totals 17 residues. Looked up from germline, CDR1 is LGHNA and CDR2 is YNFKEQ. Trimming left V 0 bases short and J 4 bases short, with 18 bases between. Here the CDR3 reads CASSQDQWVEQTYGYTF. The CDR3 DNA follows: TGTGCCAGCAGCCAAGATCAATGGGTAGAACAGACCTATGGCTACACCTTC.

The V and J genes are TRBV29-1 and TRBJ2-5; possibly TRBD1 for D (6 bases). V dropped 3 bases and J dropped 4 bases, with 9 bases sitting between them. CDR1 is SQVTM and CDR2 is ANQGSEA in the germline V gene. The CDR3 runs 12 residues. The CDR3 DNA reads TGCAGCGTTGAGGGGGCCGGAGAGACCCAGTACTTC. Translation gives CSVEGAGETQYF.

V usage is TRBV6-5 and J usage is TRBJ2-7; 9 bases align to TRBD2. Germline CDR1 MNHEY, CDR2 SVGAGI. V lost 3 bases to trimming and J lost 5 bases; unmatched junction nucleotides: 5. This CDR3 is 14 amino acids long. The CDR3 DNA reads TGTGCCAGCAGTTATGGGACTAGCAACCACGAGCAGTACTTC. It yields the protein CASSYGTSNHEQYF.

The J gene is TRBJ2-1, the V gene TRBV29-1, with 8 bases aligning to TRBD2. Trimming removed 0 bases from V and 8 bases from J; junction bases left unmatched: 15. This CDR3 is 17 amino acids long. Germline lookup yields CDR1 SQVTM and CDR2 ANQGSEA. The CDR3 sequence: CSVEDPEGKLAGYEQFF. The CDR3, as DNA: TGCAGCGTTGAAGATCCAGAGGGGAAGCTAGCGGGTTATGAGCAGTTCTTC.